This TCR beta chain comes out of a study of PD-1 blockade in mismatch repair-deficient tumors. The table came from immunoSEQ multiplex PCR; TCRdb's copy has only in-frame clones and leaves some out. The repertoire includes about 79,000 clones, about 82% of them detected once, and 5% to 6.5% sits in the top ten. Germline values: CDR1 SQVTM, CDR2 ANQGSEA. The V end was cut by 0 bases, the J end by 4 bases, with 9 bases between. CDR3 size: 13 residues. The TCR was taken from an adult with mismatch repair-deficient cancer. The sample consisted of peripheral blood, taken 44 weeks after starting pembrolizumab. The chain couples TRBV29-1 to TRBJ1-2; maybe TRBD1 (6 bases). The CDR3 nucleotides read TGCAGCGTTGAAGAGGGGGGGCCCTATGGCTACACCTTC. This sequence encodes CSVEEGGPYGYTF.